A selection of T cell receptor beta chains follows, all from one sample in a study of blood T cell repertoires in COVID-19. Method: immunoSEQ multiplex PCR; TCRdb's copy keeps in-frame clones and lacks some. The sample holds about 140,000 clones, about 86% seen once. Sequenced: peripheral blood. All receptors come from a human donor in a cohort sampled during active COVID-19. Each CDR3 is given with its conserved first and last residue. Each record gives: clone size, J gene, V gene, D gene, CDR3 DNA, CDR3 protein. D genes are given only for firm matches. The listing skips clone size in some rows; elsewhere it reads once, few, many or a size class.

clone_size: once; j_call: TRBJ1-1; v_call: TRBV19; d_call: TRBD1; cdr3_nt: TGTGCCAGTAGTCCCCAGGAGGGGGCGAGCACTGAAGCTTTCTTT; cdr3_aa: CASSPQEGASTEAFF
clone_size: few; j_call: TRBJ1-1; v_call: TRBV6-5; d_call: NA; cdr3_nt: TGTGCCAGCAGTTTGACCGGGACACTGAACACTGAAGCTTTCTTT; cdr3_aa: CASSLTGTLNTEAFF
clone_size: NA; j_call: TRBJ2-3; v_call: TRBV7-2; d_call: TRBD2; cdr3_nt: TGTGCCAGCAGCCGGGGGACTAGCGGGAGTAGCACAGATACGCAGTATTTT; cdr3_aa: CASSRGTSGSSTDTQYF
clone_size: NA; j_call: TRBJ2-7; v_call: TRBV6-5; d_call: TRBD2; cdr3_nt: TGTGCCAGCAGCGAGCATGAGCGGGGTACCTACGAGCAGTACTTC; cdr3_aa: CASSEHERGTYEQYF
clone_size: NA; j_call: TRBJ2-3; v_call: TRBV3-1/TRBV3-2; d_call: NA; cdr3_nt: TGTGCCAGCAGCCAAGTAGCTCTGGGAGATACGCAGTATTTT; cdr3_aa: CASSQVALGDTQYF
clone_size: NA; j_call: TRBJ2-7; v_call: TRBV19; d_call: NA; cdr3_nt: TGTGCCAGTGGACAGACGATATACGAGCAGTACTTC; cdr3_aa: CASGQTIYEQYF
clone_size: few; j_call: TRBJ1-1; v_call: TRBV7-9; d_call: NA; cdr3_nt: TGTGCCAGCAGACCCGGACAGAACACTGAAGCTTTCTTT; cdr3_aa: CASRPGQNTEAFF
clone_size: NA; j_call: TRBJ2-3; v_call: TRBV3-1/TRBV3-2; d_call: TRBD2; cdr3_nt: TGTGCCAGCAGCCTAAGGGAGGGGACAGATACGCAGTATTTT; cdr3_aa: CASSLREGTDTQYF
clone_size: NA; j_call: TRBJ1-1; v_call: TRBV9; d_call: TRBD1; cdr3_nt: TGTGCCAGCAGCGTAGATGGGACAGGCCCAGAAGCTTTCTTT; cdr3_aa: CASSVDGTGPEAFF
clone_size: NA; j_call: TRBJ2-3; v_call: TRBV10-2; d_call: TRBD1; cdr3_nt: TGCGCCAGCAGCGGACAGGGTTTAGGCGCAGATACGCAGTATTTT; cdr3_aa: CASSGQGLGADTQYF
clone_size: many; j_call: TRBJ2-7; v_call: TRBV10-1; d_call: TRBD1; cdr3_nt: TGCGCCACTCCCGTAAAGATTCCGGGACAGGGGGGGGTCGTAGAGCAGTACTTC; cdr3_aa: CATPVKIPGQGGVVEQYF
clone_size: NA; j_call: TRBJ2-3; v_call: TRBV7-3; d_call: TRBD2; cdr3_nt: TGTGCCAGCAGCCCCCTCGGGGGGGGCACAGATACGCAGTATTTT; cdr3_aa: CASSPLGGGTDTQYF
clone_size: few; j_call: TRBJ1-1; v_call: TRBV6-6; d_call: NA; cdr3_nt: TGTGCCAGCAGTTACCCAGGCTGGAACACTGAAGCTTTCTTT; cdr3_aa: CASSYPGWNTEAFF
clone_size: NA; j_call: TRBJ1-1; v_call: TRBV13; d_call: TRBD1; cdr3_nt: TGTGCCAGCAGTTACGACAGGGGGCGTGAAGCTTTCTTT; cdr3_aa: CASSYDRGREAFF
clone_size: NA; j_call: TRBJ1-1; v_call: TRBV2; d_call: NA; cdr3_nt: TGTGCCAGCAGTGTTTCGGGGAACACTGAAGCTTTCTTT; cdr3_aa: CASSVSGNTEAFF
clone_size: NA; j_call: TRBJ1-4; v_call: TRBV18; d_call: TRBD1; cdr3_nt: TGTGCCAGCTCACCGGGACAGGGGGATGAAAAACTGTTTTTT; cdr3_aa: CASSPGQGDEKLFF
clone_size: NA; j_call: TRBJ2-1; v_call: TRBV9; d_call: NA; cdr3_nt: TGTGCCAGCACCTCCAGAGGAGCGGCAACCTACAATGAGCAGTTCTTC; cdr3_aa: CASTSRGAATYNEQFF
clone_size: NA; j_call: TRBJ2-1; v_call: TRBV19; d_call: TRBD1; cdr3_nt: TGTGCCAGTAGTATAAGGACAGGGGTGGATGAGCAGTTCTTC; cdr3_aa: CASSIRTGVDEQFF
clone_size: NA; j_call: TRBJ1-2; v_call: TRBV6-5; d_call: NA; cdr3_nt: TGTGCCAGCAGAGACACGAATATTTATGGCTACACCTTC; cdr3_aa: CASRDTNIYGYTF